The 22 T cell receptor beta chains below come from one sample, sequenced in a study of human T cells and chemical hapten exposure. TCRdb passed the RACE reads through MiXCR, listing each CDR3 protein once. The sample consists of a few hundred thousand distinct CDR3 sequences, around 6% of them appearing once. The time point denotes: patch test 2, 6 weeks after DPC sensitization. Treatment denoted: therapeutic diphenylcyclopropenone sensitization with weekly scalp DPC. The sample was whole blood, taken in connection with sensitization to the hapten diphenylcyclopropenone (DPC). All receptors come from a woman aged 18 to 35 with alopecia areata. Some clones in this sample may be carry-over from other donors' samples.

This clonotype was observed many times. The rearrangement links TRBV10-3 to TRBJ1-6; TRBD1 matches at 7 bases. Trimming removed 2 bases from V and 8 bases from J; junction bases left unmatched: 6. Germline CDR1 ENHRY, CDR2 SYGVKD. CDR3 length equals 15 residues. In DNA form, the CDR3 reads TGTGCCATCAGTGAGCACAGGGGCACAGATTCACCCCTCCACTTT. It codes for CAISEHRGTDSPLHF.

The chain combines TRBV6-6 with TRBJ2-2, with 11 bases fitting TRBD2. The ends lost 5 bases at V and 1 base at J; junction bases unmatched: 6. CDR1 is MNHNY, CDR2 SVGAGI, per germline (reference sequence). The CDR3 loop spans 17 amino acids. CDR3 sequence (DNA): TGTGCCAGCAGTCAATCTAGCGGGGGGTTGAACACCGGGGAGCTGTTTTTT. Residues: CASSQSSGGLNTGELFF.

This clonotype was counted only a few times. V gene TRBV6-6 combines with J gene TRBJ2-2; the D gene is possibly TRBD2 (6 bases). Trimming removed 4 bases from V and 4 bases from J, with 10 bases in between. Germline assignment: CDR1 MNHNY and CDR2 SVGAGI (reference sequence). The CDR3 spans 14 residues. CDR3 loop: CASSSTRSTGELFF. The CDR3 region has the DNA TGTGCCAGCAGTTCGACTAGATCCACCGGGGAGCTGTTTTTT.

This clonotype was recorded at least ten times. V is TRBV20-1 and J is TRBJ1-5; tentatively, D is TRBD1 (6 bases). The CDR3 is 13 amino acids. Germline CDR1 DFQATT, CDR2 SNEGSKA (reference sequence). V lost 5 bases and J lost 4, with 12 bases in between. The CDR3: CSARGQLNQPQHF. CDR3 in DNA: TGCAGTGCTCGAGGACAGCTAAATCAGCCCCAGCATTTT.

V and J are TRBV20-1 and TRBJ1-5; D might be TRBD1 (6 bases). The V and J ends lost 4 bases and 6 bases respectively, with 13 bases between them. The CDR3 contains 13 residues. Germline CDR1 reads DFQATT; CDR2 reads SNEGSKA (reference sequence). The CDR3: CSAKGGAGQPQHF. Written as DNA, the CDR3 is TGCAGTGCTAAAGGGGGGGCGGGTCAGCCCCAGCATTTT.

This clonotype was seen repeatedly, ten times or more. The chain is built from TRBV7-2 and TRBJ1-6; D remains unclear. Germline V CDR1 and CDR2: SGHTA, FQGNSA. V lost 8 bases and J 1 base, leaving 9 bases between the germline ends. This CDR3 contains 14 residues. CDR3 sequence: CASGRQSYNSPLHF. The DNA for the CDR3 is TGTGCCAGCGGCAGACAATCCTATAATTCACCCCTCCACTTT. Full variable domain (outside the CDR3, taken from reference TRBV7-2 and TRBJ1-6): GAGVSQSPSNKVTEKGKDVELRCDPISGHTALYWYRQSLGQGLEFLIYFQGNSAPDKSGLPSDRFSAERTGGSVSTLTIQRTQQEDSAVYLCASGRQSYNSPLHFGNGTRLTVT.

This clonotype was seen ten or more times. CDR3 protein: CASSPPGPLSNQPQHF. For the CDR3, the DNA is TGTGCCAGCTCACCACCGGGACCGCTTAGCAATCAGCCCCAGCATTTT. The V and J genes are TRBV18 and TRBJ1-5; D possibly corresponds to TRBD1 (5 bases). Germline CDR1 KGHSH, CDR2 LQKENI. V was clipped by 0 bases and J by 0 bases, with 9 bases between them. This CDR3 is built from 16 residues.

This clonotype has ten or more counts. The V gene is TRBV29-1, the J gene TRBJ2-1; 12 bases match TRBD2. This CDR3 comprises 14 residues. V was clipped by 5 bases and J by 10 bases; unmatched bases: 9. Germline V CDR1 and CDR2: SQVTM, ANQGSEA. In DNA, the CDR3 is TGCAGCGTTTCGACTAGCGGGGGCCCAGGGGAGCAGTTCTTC. This translates into CSVSTSGGPGEQFF.

This clonotype was detected many times. V and J are TRBV4-3 and TRBJ1-6; maybe TRBD1 (5 bases). Trimming removed 1 base from V and 7 bases from J, with 20 bases in between. The length of the CDR3 is 18 residues. CDR1 and CDR2 from the germline V gene are LGHNA and YSLEER. The CDR3 DNA reads TGCGCCAGCAGCCAAGGGGACCCGGGGCTCGAGAGAAATTCACCCCTCCACTTT. Encoded protein: CASSQGDPGLERNSPLHF.

This chain links TRBV11-3 with TRBJ2-2, with D perhaps TRBD1 (5 bases). V lost 2 bases, J lost 5 bases, and 9 bases lay in between. The CDR3 covers 14 residues. In germline, CDR1 is SGHNT, CDR2 YENEEA. The CDR3 region has the DNA TGTGCCAGCAGCTTAAGGGGTTGGACCGGGGAGCTGTTTTTT. Amino acids: CASSLRGWTGELFF.

This clonotype occurred many times. The genes are TRBV6-5 and TRBJ1-2; D not resolved. Germline values: CDR1 MNHEY, CDR2 SVGAGI. Trimming took 2 bases from V and 2 from J, leaving 3 bases between them. The CDR3 consists of 12 residues. CDR3 protein: CASSYTNYGYTF. Written as DNA, the CDR3 is TGTGCCAGCAGTTACACCAACTATGGCTACACCTTC.

This clonotype was counted a few times. This chain uses TRBV5-1 with TRBJ2-2, with 8 nucleotides matching TRBD2. V lost 0 bases, J lost 6 bases, and 4 bases stayed unmatched. Germline lookup yields CDR1 SGHRS and CDR2 YFSETQ. CDR3 length: 15 residues. The CDR3 coding sequence is TGCGCCAGCAGCTTGGATAGCGGGGTCGCCGGGGAGCTGTTTTTT. Its protein is CASSLDSGVAGELFF.

The chain is built from TRBV10-3 and TRBJ1-5; D gene unclear. The CDR3 spans 13 residues. CDR1 ENHRY and CDR2 SYGVKD come from the germline V gene. Trimming cost V 3 bases and J 5 bases, with 8 bases left between them. The CDR3 here is CAISELDYQPQHF. CDR3 DNA: TGTGCCATCAGTGAACTGGATTATCAGCCCCAGCATTTT.

The sample holds a few counts of this clonotype. CDR3 DNA: TGTGCCAGCAGTTGGGAGCCCTACGAGCAGTACTTC. The encoded protein is CASSWEPYEQYF. The chain links TRBV12-3 or TRBV12-4 to TRBJ2-7, with TRBD2 as a possible D gene (5 bases). The CDR3 spans 12 residues. V was shortened by 4 bases and J by 2 bases, with 6 bases between the two germline ends.

This clonotype was recorded many times. The chain links TRBV6-2 or TRBV6-3 to TRBJ2-6; D remains ambiguous. V gave up 6 bases and J gave up 0 bases, with 12 bases separating them. The CDR3 has 16 amino acids. In germline, CDR1 is MNHEY, CDR2 SVGEGT. The CDR3 sequence is CASRRIVSSGANVLTF. CDR3 DNA: TGTGCCAGCAGAAGGATCGTGAGCTCTGGGGCCAACGTCCTGACTTTC.

This clonotype was seen more than once but under ten times. The chain has TRBV19 and TRBJ2-5; D gene unclear. The V gene's germline CDR1 is LNHDA and CDR2 SQIVND (reference sequence). V gave up 6 bases and J gave up 2 bases, with 16 bases separating them. This CDR3 region has 15 residues. The CDR3: CASSPEVGRQETQYF. The CDR3 bases are TGTGCCAGTAGCCCCGAGGTGGGCAGGCAAGAGACCCAGTACTTC.

This clonotype was seen a few times. The V gene is TRBV18, the J gene TRBJ1-1; D call uncertain. This CDR3 contains 12 residues. The germline V and J ends were trimmed by 0 bases and 8 bases, with 7 bases remaining between them. CDR1 is KGHSH, CDR2 LQKENI, per germline. CDR3 residues: CASSPPVGEAFF. CDR3 nucleotide sequence: TGTGCCAGCTCACCACCGGTAGGGGAAGCTTTCTTT.

The gene calls are TRBV3-1 and TRBJ2-2, with a tentative D call TRBD1 (7 bases). Germline assignment: CDR1 LGHDT and CDR2 YNNKEL (reference sequence). The CDR3 covers 22 residues. V gave up 2 bases and J gave up 4 bases, with 32 bases separating them. The CDR3 loop is CASSQPTSSAGTALSGTGELFF. The CDR3 nucleotides read TGTGCCAGCAGCCAACCGACCTCCTCTGCAGGGACAGCCCTTAGCGGCACCGGGGAGCTGTTTTTT. The full variable domain, rest sourced from reference TRBV3-1 and TRBJ2-2, is DTAVSQTPKYLVTQMGNDKSIKCEQNLGHDTMYWYKQDSKKFLKIMFSYNNKELIINETVPNRFSPKSPDKAHLNLHINSLELGDSAVYFCASSQPTSSAGTALSGTGELFFGEGSRLTVL.

The table lists this clonotype with many counts. The chain is built from TRBV11-2 and TRBJ1-1; no definite D call. Germline assignment: CDR1 SGHAT and CDR2 FQNNGV. CDR3 size: 13 residues. The germline V and J ends were trimmed by 1 base and 3 bases, with 6 bases remaining between them. The CDR3 protein is CASSLGRYTEAFF. The CDR3 nucleotides are TGTGCCAGCAGCTTAGGACGGTACACTGAAGCTTTCTTT.

Written as DNA, the CDR3 is TGTGCCAGCCAGGGGGCCCTCTACGAGCAGTACTTC. The encoded protein is CASQGALYEQYF. The V gene is TRBV6-5, the J gene TRBJ2-7, with 8 bases identical to TRBD1. This CDR3 contains 12 residues. V gave up 8 bases and J gave up 3 bases; unmatched junction bases: 3. The germline gives CDR1 MNHEY, CDR2 SVGAGI.

This clonotype was observed a few times. The chain couples TRBV7-9 to TRBJ1-4, with 9 bases matching TRBD1. Per germline, CDR1 SEHNR and CDR2 FQNEAQ (reference sequence). J lost 2 bases, V lost 5 bases, and 6 bases had no gene match. This CDR3 contains 16 residues. In DNA form, the CDR3 reads TGTGCCAGCAGCCTGGGACAGGGAGTGACTAATGAAAAACTGTTTTTT. Translating it yields CASSLGQGVTNEKLFF.

The V gene is TRBV5-1, the J gene TRBJ2-5; 9 bases are shared with TRBD2. The germline gives CDR1 SGHRS, CDR2 YFSETQ. There are 13 residues in the CDR3. Trimming removed 5 bases from V and 1 base from J; junction bases left unmatched: 0. The CDR3 DNA is TGCGCCAGCAGTAGCGGGGGCCAAGAGACCCAGTACTTC. Protein sequence: CASSSGGQETQYF.